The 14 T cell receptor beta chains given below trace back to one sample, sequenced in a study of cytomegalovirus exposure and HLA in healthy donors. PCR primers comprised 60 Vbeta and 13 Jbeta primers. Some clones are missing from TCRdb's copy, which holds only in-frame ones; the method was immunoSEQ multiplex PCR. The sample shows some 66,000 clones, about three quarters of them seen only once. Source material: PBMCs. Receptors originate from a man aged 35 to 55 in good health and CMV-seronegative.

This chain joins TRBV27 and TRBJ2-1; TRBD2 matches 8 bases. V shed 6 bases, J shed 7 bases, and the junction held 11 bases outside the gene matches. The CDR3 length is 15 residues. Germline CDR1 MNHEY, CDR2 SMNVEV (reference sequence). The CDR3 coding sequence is TGTGCCAGCAGCCCCTTGGGCGGGAGGTCTAATGAGCAGTTCTTC. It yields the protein CASSPLGGRSNEQFF.

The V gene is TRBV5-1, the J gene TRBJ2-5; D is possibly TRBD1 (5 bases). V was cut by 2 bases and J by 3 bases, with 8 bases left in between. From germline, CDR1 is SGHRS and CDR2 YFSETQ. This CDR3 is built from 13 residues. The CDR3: CASSFQGEETQYF. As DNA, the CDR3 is TGCGCCAGCAGCTTCCAGGGTGAAGAGACCCAGTACTTC.

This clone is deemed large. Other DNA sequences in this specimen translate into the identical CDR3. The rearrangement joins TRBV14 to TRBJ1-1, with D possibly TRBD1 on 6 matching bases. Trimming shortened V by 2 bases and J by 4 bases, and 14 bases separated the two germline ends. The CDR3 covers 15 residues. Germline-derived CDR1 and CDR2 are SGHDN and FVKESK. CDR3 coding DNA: TGTGCCAGCAGCCAAAGTACAGGGTTGAGCACTGAAGCTTTCTTT. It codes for CASSQSTGLSTEAFF.

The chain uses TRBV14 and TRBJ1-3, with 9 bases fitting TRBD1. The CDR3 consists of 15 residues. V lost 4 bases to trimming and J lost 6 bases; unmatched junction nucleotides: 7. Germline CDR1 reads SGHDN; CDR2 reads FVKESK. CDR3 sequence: CASSRTGEGENTIYF. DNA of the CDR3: TGTGCCAGCAGCCGGACAGGGGAAGGGGAAAACACCATATATTTT.

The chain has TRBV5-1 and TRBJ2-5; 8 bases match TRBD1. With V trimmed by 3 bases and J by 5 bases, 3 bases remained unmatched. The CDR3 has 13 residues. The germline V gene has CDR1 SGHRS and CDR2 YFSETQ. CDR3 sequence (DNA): TGCGCCAGCAGCTATACAGGGGGGGAGACCCAGTACTTC. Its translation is CASSYTGGETQYF.

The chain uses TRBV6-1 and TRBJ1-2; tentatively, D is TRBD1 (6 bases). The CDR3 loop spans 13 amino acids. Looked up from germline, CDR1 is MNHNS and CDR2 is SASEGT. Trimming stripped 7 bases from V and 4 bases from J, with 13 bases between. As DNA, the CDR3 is TGTGCCAGCACTCCACAGACAGGCTATGGCTACACCTTC. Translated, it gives CASTPQTGYGYTF.

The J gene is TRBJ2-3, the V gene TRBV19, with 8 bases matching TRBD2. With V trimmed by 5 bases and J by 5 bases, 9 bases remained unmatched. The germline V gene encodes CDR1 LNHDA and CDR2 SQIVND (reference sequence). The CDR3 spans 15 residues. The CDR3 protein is CASSPQPGLEDTQYF. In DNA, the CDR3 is TGTGCCAGTAGTCCCCAACCGGGACTAGAAGATACGCAGTATTTT.

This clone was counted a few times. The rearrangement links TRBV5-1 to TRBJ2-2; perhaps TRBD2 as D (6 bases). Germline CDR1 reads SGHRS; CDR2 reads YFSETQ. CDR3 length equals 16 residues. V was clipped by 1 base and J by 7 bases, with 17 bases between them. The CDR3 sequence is CASSLLEVSGGGELFF. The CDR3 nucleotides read TGCGCCAGCAGCTTGTTGGAAGTTAGCGGAGGCGGGGAGCTGTTTTTT. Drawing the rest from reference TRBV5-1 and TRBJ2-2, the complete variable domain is KAGVTQTPRYLIKTRGQQVTLSCSPISGHRSVSWYQQTPGQGLQFLFEYFSETQRNKGNFPGRFSGRQFSNSRSEMNVSTLELGDSALYLCASSLLEVSGGGELFFGEGSRLTVL.

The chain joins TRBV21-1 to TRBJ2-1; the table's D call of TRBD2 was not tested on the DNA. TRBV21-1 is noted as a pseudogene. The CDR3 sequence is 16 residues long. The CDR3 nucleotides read TGTGCCAGCAGCAACCGTACTACTAGCGGATACAATGAGCAGTTCTTC. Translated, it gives CASSNRTTSGYNEQFF.

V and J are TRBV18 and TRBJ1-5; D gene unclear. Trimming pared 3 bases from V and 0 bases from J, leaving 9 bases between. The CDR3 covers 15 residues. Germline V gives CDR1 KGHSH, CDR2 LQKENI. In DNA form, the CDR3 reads TGTGCCAGCTCACCGTCCATAGTTAGCAATCAGCCCCAGCATTTT. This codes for CASSPSIVSNQPQHF.

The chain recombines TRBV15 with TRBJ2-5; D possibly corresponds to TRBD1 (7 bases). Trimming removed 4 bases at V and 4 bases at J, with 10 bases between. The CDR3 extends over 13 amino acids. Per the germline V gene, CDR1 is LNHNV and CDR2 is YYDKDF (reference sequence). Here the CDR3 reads CATSNRGGETQYF. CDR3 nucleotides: TGTGCCACCAGCAACAGGGGAGGAGAGACCCAGTACTTC.

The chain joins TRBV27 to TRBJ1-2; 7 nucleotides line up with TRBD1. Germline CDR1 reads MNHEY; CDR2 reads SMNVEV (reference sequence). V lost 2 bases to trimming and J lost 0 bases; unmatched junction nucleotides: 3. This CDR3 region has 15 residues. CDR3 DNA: TGTGCCAGCAGTTTAGGCAGGGGGTCTAACTATGGCTACACCTTC. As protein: CASSLGRGSNYGYTF.

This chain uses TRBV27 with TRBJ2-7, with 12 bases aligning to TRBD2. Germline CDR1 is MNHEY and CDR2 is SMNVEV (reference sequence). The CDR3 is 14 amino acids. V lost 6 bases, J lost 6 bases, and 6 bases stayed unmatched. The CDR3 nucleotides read TGTGCCAGCAGCCTAGCGGGAGGGCCGGGCGAGCAGTACTTC. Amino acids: CASSLAGGPGEQYF.

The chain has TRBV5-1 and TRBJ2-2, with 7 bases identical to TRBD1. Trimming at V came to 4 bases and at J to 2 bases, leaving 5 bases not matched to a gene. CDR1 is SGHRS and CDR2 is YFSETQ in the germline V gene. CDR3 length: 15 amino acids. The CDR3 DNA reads TGCGCCAGCAGCGTCGGGACAGCAAACACCGGGGAGCTGTTTTTT. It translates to CASSVGTANTGELFF.